This T cell receptor beta chain was retrieved from a study of T cell clusters in autoimmune cytopenias. Study results and caveats: Compared with active autoimmune hepatitis patients, healthy donors showed approximately 3-fold more exclusive TRB clusters. TRB repertoire shifts in secondary cytopenia and chronic lymphocytic leukemia mostly reflected lymphoma, not autoimmunity.

Multiplex touch-down PCR amplified TRB using TRB-A and TRB-B pools in one tube. From its re-call of the multiplex PCR reads, TCRdb lists each CDR3 protein once, without DNA. This listing includes approximately 15,000 distinct CDR3 sequences. CDR3 length: 15 residues. Germline CDR1 is LNHDA and CDR2 is SQIVND (reference sequence). About this clonotype: Its antigen remains unidentified.

TRB amplification used around 270 ng of peripheral blood genomic DNA. The data were also submitted as part of a second study, on T cell repertoires in aging, cancer and after chemotherapy. As that study records: The full dataset contained several million TCR reads. Healthy donors lost TCR diversity with age mainly through richness, cancer patients through richness and evenness.

The V gene is TRBV19, the J gene TRBJ1-2; TCRdb's D gene call, TRBD1, goes unchecked for lack of DNA. This TCR was recovered from a human donor in good health. The sample comprised peripheral blood. The CDR3 sequence is CASLPGQAALGGYTF.